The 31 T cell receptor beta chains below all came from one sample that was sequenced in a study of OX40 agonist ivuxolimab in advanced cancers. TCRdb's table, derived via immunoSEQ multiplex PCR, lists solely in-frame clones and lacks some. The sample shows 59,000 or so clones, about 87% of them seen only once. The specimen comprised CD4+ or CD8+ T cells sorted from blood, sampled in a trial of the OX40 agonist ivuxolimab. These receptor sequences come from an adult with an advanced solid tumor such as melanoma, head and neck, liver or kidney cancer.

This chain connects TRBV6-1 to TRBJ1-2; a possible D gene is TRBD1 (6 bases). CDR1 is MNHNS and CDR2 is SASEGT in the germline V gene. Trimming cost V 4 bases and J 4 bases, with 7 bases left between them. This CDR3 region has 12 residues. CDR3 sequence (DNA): TGTGCCAGCAGTGGGGGGGCCTATGGCTACACCTTC. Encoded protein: CASSGGAYGYTF.

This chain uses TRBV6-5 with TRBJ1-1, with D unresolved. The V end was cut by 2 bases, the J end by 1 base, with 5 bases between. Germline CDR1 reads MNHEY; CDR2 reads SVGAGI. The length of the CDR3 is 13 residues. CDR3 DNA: TGTGCCAGCAGTTACCGGCGGAACACTGAAGCTTTCTTT. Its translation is CASSYRRNTEAFF.

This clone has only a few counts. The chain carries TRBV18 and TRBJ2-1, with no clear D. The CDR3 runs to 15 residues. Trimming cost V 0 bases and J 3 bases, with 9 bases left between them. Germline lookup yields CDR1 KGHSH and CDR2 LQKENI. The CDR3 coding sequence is TGTGCCAGCTCACCACCGGATAACCGCTACAATGAGCAGTTCTTC. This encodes CASSPPDNRYNEQFF.

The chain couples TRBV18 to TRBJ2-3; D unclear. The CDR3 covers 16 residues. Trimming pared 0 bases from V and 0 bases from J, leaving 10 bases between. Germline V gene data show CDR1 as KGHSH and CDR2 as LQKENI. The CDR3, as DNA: TGTGCCAGCTCACCACCCCAGACGACTAGCACAGATACGCAGTATTTT. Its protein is CASSPPQTTSTDTQYF. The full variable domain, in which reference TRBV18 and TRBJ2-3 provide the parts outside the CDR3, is NAGVMQNPRHLVRRRGQEARLRCSPMKGHSHVYWYRQLPEEGLKFMVYLQKENIIDESGMPKERFSAEFPKEGPSILRIQQVVRGDSAAYFCASSPPQTTSTDTQYFGPGTRLTVL.

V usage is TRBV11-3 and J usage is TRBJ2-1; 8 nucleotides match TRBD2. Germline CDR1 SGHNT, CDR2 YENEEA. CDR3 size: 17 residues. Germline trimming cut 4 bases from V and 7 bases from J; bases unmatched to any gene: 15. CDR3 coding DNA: TGTGCCAGCAGCTCCGGGAGGGGGAGGGCCAGTCTGAATGAGCAGTTCTTC. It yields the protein CASSSGRGRASLNEQFF.

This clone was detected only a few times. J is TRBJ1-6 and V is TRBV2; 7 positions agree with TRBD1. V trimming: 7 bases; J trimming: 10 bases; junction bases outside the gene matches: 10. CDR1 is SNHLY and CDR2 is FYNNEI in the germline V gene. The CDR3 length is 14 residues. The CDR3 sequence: CASTADRVGSPLHF. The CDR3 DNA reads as TGTGCCAGCACCGCCGACAGGGTAGGATCACCCCTCCACTTT.

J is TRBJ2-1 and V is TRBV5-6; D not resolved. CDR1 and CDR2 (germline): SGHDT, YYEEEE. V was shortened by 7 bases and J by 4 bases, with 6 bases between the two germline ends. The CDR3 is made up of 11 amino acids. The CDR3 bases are TGTGCCAGCCATTCTTACAATGAGCAGTTCTTC. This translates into CASHSYNEQFF. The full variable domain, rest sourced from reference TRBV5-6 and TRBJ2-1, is DAGVTQSPTHLIKTRGQQVTLRCSPKSGHDTVSWYQQALGQGPQFIFQYYEEEERQRGNFPDRFSGHQFPNYSSELNVNALLLGDSALYLCASHSYNEQFFGPGTRLTVL.

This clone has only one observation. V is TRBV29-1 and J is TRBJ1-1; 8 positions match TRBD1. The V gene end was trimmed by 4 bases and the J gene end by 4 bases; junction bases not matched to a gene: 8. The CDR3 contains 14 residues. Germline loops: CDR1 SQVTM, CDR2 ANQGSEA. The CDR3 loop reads CSVVKQGGGTEAFF. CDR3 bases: TGCAGCGTTGTGAAACAGGGGGGTGGCACTGAAGCTTTCTTT.

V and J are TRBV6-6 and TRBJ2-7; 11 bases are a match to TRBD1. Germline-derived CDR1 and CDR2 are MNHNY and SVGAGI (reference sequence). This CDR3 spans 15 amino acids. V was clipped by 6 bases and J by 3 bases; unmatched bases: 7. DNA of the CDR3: TGTGCCAGCAGGCACGGGACAGGGGGGCGCTACGAGCAGTACTTC. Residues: CASRHGTGGRYEQYF.

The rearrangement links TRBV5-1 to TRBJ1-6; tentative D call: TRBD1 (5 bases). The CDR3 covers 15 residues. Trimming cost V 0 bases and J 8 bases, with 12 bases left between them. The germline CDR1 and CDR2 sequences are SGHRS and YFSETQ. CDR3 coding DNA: TGCGCCAGCAGCTTGGACGGGACGGAATATTCACCCCTCCACTTT. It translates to CASSLDGTEYSPLHF. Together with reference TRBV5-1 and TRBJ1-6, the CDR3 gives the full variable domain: KAGVTQTPRYLIKTRGQQVTLSCSPISGHRSVSWYQQTPGQGLQFLFEYFSETQRNKGNFPGRFSGRQFSNSRSEMNVSTLELGDSALYLCASSLDGTEYSPLHFGNGTRLTVT.

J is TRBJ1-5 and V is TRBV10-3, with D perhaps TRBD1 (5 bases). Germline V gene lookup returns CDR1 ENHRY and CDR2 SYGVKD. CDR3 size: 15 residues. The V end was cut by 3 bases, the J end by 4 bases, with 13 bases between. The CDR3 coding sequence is TGTGCCATCAGTGATTGGCAGGGATCTAATCAGCCCCAGCATTTT. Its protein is CAISDWQGSNQPQHF.

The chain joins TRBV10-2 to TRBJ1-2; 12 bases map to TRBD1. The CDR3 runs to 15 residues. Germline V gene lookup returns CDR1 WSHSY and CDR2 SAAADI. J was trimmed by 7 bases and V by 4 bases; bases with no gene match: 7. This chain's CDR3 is CASSGDRGQVGGYTF. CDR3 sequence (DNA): TGCGCCAGCAGTGGGGACAGGGGGCAAGTCGGTGGCTACACCTTC.

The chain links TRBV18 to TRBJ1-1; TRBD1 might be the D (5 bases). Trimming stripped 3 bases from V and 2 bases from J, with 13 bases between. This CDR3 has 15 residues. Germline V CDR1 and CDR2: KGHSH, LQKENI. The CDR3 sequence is CASSPPGPRNTEAFF. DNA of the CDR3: TGTGCCAGCTCACCTCCGGGACCCAGAAACACTGAAGCTTTCTTT.

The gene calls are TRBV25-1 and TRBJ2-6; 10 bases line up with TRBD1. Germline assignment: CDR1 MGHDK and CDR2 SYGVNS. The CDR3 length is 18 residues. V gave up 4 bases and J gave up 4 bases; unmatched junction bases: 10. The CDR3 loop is CASSGRQGAFSGANVLTF. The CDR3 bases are TGTGCCAGCAGTGGTCGACAGGGGGCTTTTTCGGGGGCCAACGTCCTGACTTTC.

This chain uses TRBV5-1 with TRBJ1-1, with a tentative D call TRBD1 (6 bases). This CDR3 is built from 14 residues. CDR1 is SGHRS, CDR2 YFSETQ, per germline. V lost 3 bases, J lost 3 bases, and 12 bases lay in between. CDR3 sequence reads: CASSSQGGYTEAFF. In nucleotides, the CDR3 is TGCGCCAGCAGCTCCCAAGGGGGGTACACTGAAGCTTTCTTT.

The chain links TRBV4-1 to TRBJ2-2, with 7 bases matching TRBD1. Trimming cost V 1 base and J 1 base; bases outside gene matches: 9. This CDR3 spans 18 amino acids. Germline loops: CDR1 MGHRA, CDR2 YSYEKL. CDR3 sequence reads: CASSQGQGQTGNTGELFF. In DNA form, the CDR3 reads TGCGCCAGCAGCCAAGGACAGGGACAAACGGGGAACACCGGGGAGCTGTTTTTT.

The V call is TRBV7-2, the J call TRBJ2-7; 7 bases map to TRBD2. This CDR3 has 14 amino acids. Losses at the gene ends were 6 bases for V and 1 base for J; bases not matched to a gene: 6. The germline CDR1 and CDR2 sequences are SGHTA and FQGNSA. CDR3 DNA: TGTGCCAGCAGGACCTTAGCGGGTTCCTACGAGCAGTACTTC. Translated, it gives CASRTLAGSYEQYF.

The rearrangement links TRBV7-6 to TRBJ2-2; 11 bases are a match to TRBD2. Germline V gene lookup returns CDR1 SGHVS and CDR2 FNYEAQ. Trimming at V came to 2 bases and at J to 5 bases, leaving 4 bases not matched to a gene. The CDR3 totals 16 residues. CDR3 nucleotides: TGTGCCAGCAGCTTACGACTAGCGGGGAGTACCGGGGAGCTGTTTTTT. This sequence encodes CASSLRLAGSTGELFF.

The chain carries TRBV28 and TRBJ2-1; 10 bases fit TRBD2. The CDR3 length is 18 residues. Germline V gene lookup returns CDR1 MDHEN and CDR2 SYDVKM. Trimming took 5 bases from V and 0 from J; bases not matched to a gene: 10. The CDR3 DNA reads TGTGCCAGCAGTCCCTTCGTTAGCGGGAGGACCTCCTACAATGAGCAGTTCTTC. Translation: CASSPFVSGRTSYNEQFF. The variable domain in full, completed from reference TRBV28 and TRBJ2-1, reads DVKVTQSSRYLVKRTGEKVFLECVQDMDHENMFWYRQDPGLGLRLIYFSYDVKMKEKGDIPEGYSVSREKKERFSLILESASTNQTSMYLCASSPFVSGRTSYNEQFFGPGTRLTVL.

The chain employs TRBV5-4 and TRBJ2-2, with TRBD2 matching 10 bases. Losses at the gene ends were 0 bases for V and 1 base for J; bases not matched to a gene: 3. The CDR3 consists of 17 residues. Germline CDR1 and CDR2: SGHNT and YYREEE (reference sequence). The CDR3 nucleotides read TGTGCCAGCAGCTTGGATCCTAGCGGGGGGAACACCGGGGAGCTGTTTTTT. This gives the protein CASSLDPSGGNTGELFF.

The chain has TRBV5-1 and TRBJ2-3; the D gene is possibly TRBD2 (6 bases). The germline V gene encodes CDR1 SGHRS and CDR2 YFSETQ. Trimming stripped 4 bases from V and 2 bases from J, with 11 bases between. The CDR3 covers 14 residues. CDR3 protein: CASSQSGLTDTQYF. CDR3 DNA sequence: TGCGCCAGCAGCCAGTCGGGACTCACAGATACGCAGTATTTT.

The CDR3 DNA reads TGTGCCAGCAGCCCGCGGACAGGCCGAGGAGATTACGAGCAGTACTTC. Translated: CASSPRTGRGDYEQYF. V usage is TRBV14 and J usage is TRBJ2-7; 7 positions match TRBD1. The CDR3 is made up of 16 amino acids. Trimming took 4 bases from V and 4 from J; bases not matched to a gene: 13. The germline CDR1 and CDR2 sequences are SGHDN and FVKESK.

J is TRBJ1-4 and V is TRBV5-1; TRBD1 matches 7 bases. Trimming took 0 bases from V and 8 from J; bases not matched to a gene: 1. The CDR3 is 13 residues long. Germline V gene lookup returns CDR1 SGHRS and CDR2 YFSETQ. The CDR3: CASSLAGGEKLFF. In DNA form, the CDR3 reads TGCGCCAGCAGCTTGGCAGGGGGGGAAAAACTGTTTTTT.

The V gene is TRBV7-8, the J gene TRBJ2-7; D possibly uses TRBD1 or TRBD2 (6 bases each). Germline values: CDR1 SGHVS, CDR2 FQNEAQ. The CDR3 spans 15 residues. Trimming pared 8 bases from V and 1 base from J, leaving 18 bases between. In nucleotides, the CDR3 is TGTGCCAGCGAACTTCGGGGGCGACAGTCCTACGAGCAGTACTTC. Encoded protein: CASELRGRQSYEQYF.

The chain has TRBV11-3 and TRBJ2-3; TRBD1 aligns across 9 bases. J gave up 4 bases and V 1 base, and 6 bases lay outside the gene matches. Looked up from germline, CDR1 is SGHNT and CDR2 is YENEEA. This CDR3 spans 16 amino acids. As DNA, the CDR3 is TGTGCCAGCAGCTTAGGAGGGGACAGGGATCCAGATACGCAGTATTTT. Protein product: CASSLGGDRDPDTQYF.

The CDR3 loop reads CASSGTSGRQDTQYF. In DNA, the CDR3 is TGTGCCAGCAGCGGGACTAGCGGGAGGCAAGATACGCAGTATTTT. This chain connects TRBV2 to TRBJ2-3; 15 bases agree with TRBD2. Germline-derived CDR1 and CDR2 are SNHLY and FYNNEI. V trimming: 6 bases; J trimming: 5 bases; junction bases outside the gene matches: 3. The CDR3 has 15 amino acids.

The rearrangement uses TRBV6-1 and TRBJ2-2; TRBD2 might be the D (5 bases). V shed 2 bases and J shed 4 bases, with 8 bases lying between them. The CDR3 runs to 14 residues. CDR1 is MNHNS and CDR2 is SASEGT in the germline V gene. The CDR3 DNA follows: TGTGCCAGCAGTGAAAAGGGAGTCACCGGGGAGCTGTTTTTT. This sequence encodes CASSEKGVTGELFF.

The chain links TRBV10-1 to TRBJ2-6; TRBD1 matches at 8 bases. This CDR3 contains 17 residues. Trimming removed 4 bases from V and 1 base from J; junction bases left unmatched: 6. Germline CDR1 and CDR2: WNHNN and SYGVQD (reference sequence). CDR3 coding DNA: TGCGCCAGCAGTGCCGGGACAGGCGCTTCTGGGGCCAACGTCCTGACTTTC. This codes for CASSAGTGASGANVLTF.

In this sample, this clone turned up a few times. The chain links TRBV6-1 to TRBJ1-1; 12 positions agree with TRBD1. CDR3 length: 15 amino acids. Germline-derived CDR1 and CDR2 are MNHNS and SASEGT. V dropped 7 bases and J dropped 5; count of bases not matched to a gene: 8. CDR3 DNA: TGTGCCAGCAACCGGGACAGGGGGCGCTTTACTGAAGCTTTCTTT. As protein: CASNRDRGRFTEAFF.

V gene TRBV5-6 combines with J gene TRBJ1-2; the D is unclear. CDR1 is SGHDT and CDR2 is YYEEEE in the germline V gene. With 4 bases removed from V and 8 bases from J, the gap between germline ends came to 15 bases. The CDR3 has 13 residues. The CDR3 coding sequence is TGTGCCAGCAGCCAATCCGCGGTAAGAGGCTACACCTTC. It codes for CASSQSAVRGYTF.

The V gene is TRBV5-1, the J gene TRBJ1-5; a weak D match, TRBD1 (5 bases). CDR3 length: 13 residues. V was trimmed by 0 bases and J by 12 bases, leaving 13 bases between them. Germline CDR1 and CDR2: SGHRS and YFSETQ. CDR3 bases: TGCGCCAGCAGCTTGGGAGTTGACAGTAACCAGCATTTT. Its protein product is CASSLGVDSNQHF.